The present T cell receptor beta chain was sequenced within a study of blood T cell repertoires in COVID-19. Study as a whole: The United States, Italy and Spain were the sources of the acute and convalescent COVID-19 samples. PBMCs, B-cell-depleted T cells, or T cells provided the cDNA or gDNA that made up the material.

In the original analysis: Estimation of nucleated cell counts relied on the amplification of reference gene primers. The assay was immunoSEQ multiplex PCR, and TCRdb's table has in-frame clones only and misses some. That table gives V, J and clone size, and the DNA gave D and trimming. The sample includes roughly 280,000 clones, approximately 86% of them seen just once. Looked up from germline, CDR1 is LGHDT and CDR2 is YNNKEL (reference sequence). V was clipped by 1 base and J by 7 bases, with 17 bases between them. The CDR3 spans 15 residues. The clonotype originates from a man aged 40-49 years with active or convalescent COVID-19. The gene calls are TRBV3-1 (or the pseudogene TRBV3-2) and TRBJ2-7; possibly TRBD2 for D (6 bases). Sequenced sample: peripheral blood. For the CDR3, the DNA is TGTGCCAGCAGCCAAGGTCTAGCGACTGTTAGAGAGCAGTACTTC. Translated: CASSQGLATVREQYF.